The next 9 T cell receptor beta chains were all read from a single sample in a study of regulatory T cells in long-lasting Graves disease. As to time point: persistent/refractory GD, antithyroid drugs over 5 years with positive TRAb. RNA isolated from PBMCs was used to make the TCR library. Assembly of TCR beta libraries relied on iRepertoire HTBI primers together with Arm-PCR of CDR3 regions. TCRdb used MiXCR to reprocess the multiplex PCR reads, holding one entry per CDR3 protein. This table holds about 290,000 distinct CDR3 sequences, roughly a fifth found once. The sample in question was peripheral blood mononuclear cells (PBMCs), obtained when the disease was refractory, from a patient treated with antithyroid drugs. The receptor set was obtained from a female donor with Graves disease.

The chain couples TRBV4-2 to TRBJ1-2, with 8 bases that match TRBD1. This CDR3 has 16 residues. V gave up 0 bases and J gave up 8 bases; unmatched junction bases: 11. CDR1 is LGHNA, CDR2 YNFKEQ, per germline. The CDR3 spells CASSQDSERTGYGYTF. CDR3 bases: TGTGCCAGCAGCCAAGATTCGGAAAGGACAGGGTACGGCTACACCTTC.

The V and J genes are TRBV5-1 and TRBJ2-5, with D possibly TRBD1 on 7 matching bases. Germline V CDR1 and CDR2: SGHRS, YFSETQ. CDR3 length: 14 residues. V dropped 5 bases and J dropped 6 bases, with 17 bases sitting between them. CDR3 sequence reads: CASSFEGAGQTQYF. The CDR3 DNA reads TGCGCCAGCAGTTTTGAGGGGGCGGGACAGACCCAGTACTTC.

In its sample, this clonotype was seen many times. V and J are TRBV28 and TRBJ2-7; TRBD1 might be the D (5 bases). Germline V gene sequence: CDR1 MDHEN, CDR2 SYDVKM. Trimming removed 7 bases at V and 1 base at J, with 11 bases between. This CDR3 is built from 13 residues. CDR3 DNA sequence: TGTGCCAGCAAAGGCAGGGATTCCTACGAGCAGTACTTC. It yields the protein CASKGRDSYEQYF.

The chain recombines TRBV6-1 with TRBJ1-2; D not resolved. V gave up 1 base and J gave up 1 base, with 1 base separating them. Looked up from germline, CDR1 is MNHNS and CDR2 is SASEGT. The CDR3 consists of 12 residues. The CDR3 DNA reads TGTGCCAGCAGTGAAGTTAACTATGGCTACACCTTC. Protein: CASSEVNYGYTF.

This clonotype was detected a few times. V is TRBV18 and J is TRBJ1-1; D unclear. Per germline, CDR1 KGHSH and CDR2 LQKENI. The CDR3 runs to 17 residues. The V gene lost 3 bases and the J gene lost 3 bases, with 20 bases spanning the gap. CDR3 residues: CASSPRPQTSLDTEAFF. DNA for the CDR3: TGTGCCAGCTCACCTCGACCACAGACCTCATTGGACACTGAAGCTTTCTTT.

The V and J genes are TRBV4-3 and TRBJ1-2; D is undetermined. Germline V lookup: CDR1 LGHNA, CDR2 YSLEER. The CDR3 sequence is 14 residues long. Trimming left V 0 bases short and J 7 bases short, with 12 bases between. CDR3 nucleotide sequence: TGCGCCAGCAGCCAAGACAGGCTAGAGGGTGGCTACACCTTC. Its protein is CASSQDRLEGGYTF.

This clonotype was seen many times. The chain uses TRBV7-6 and TRBJ2-7; TRBD2 aligns across 12 bases. The CDR3 is made up of 14 amino acids. Per the germline V gene, CDR1 is SGHVS and CDR2 is FNYEAQ. The junction had 6 bases not matched to a gene; V was cut back by 5 bases and J by 7 bases. CDR3 sequence (DNA): TGTGCCAGCAGCGGAGGACTAGCGGGAAGGGAGCAGTACTTC. Protein product: CASSGGLAGREQYF. Full variable domain (remainder filled in from reference TRBV7-6 and TRBJ2-7): GAGVSQSPRYKVTKRGQDVALRCDPISGHVSLYWYRQALGQGPEFLTYFNYEAQQDKSGLPNDRFSAERPEGSISTLTIQRTEQRDSAMYRCASSGGLAGREQYFGPGTRLTVT.

The CDR3 region is CASSTTLGGYTF. The CDR3 nucleotides read TGTGCCAGCAGTACTACCCTTGGTGGCTACACCTTC. The chain has TRBV6-2 or TRBV6-3 and TRBJ1-2; D gene unclear. CDR3 length: 12 amino acids. The V end was cut by 5 bases, the J end by 7 bases, with 11 bases between. Germline V gene data show CDR1 as MNHEY and CDR2 as SVGEGT.

The chain combines TRBV9 with TRBJ2-5; tentative D call: TRBD2 (6 bases). This CDR3 comprises 15 residues. From germline, CDR1 is SGDLS and CDR2 YYNGEE. V dropped 0 bases and J dropped 2 bases, with 11 bases sitting between them. The CDR3 loop reads CASSVAGEPQETQYF. The CDR3 coding sequence is TGTGCCAGCAGCGTAGCGGGGGAACCACAAGAGACCCAGTACTTC.